This TCR beta chain was found in a study of blood T cell dynamics during melanoma immunotherapy. Study results and limitations: PBMC repertoires of eventual disease-control patients split at W3 into clonality or diversity gains. Whether repertoire-driving clones were melanoma-specific could not be determined.

The CDR3 sequence is 16 residues long. Germline V CDR1 and CDR2: SGHRS, YFSETQ. The germline V and J ends were trimmed by 0 bases and 2 bases, with 9 bases remaining between them. Time point of the sample: week 3, after first cycle of checkpoint inhibitor. One draw preceded checkpoint blockade; another followed its first cycle at week 3. Worth noting for this clone: As yet, its antigen is unknown.

Each bulk PBMC sample had approximately 350 ng DNA loaded. Only in-frame clones appear in the TCRdb table, and some are missing; sequencing was by immunoSEQ multiplex PCR. The sample lists about 12,000 clones, approximately 88% occurring once. The chain has TRBV5-1 and TRBJ2-6; D may be TRBD2 (5 bases). Source: blood, taken from a patient treated with checkpoint blockade. This clonotype was sampled from a human donor with melanoma. CDR3 amino acids: CASSLGFSAGANVLTF. CDR3 in DNA: TGCGCCAGCAGCTTGGGGTTTAGCGCTGGGGCCAACGTCCTGACTTTC.